This TCR beta chain was obtained from a study of cytomegalovirus exposure and HLA in healthy donors. Vbeta (60) and Jbeta (13) primers were used in the PCR. Some clones are missing from TCRdb's copy, which holds only in-frame ones; the method was immunoSEQ multiplex PCR. This sample has roughly 150,000 clones, with 76% found just once. The origin of this receptor is a male donor in good health and CMV-seronegative. The material sequenced was PBMCs.

CDR3 sequence reads: CASSQDRWSTDTQYF. As DNA, the CDR3 is TGTGCCAGCAGCCAAGATAGATGGAGCACAGATACGCAGTATTTT. The chain recombines TRBV4-2 with TRBJ2-3; the D is unclear. The CDR3 is made up of 15 amino acids. Per the germline V gene, CDR1 is LGHNA and CDR2 is YNFKEQ. Trimming removed 0 bases at V and 0 bases at J, with 7 bases between.